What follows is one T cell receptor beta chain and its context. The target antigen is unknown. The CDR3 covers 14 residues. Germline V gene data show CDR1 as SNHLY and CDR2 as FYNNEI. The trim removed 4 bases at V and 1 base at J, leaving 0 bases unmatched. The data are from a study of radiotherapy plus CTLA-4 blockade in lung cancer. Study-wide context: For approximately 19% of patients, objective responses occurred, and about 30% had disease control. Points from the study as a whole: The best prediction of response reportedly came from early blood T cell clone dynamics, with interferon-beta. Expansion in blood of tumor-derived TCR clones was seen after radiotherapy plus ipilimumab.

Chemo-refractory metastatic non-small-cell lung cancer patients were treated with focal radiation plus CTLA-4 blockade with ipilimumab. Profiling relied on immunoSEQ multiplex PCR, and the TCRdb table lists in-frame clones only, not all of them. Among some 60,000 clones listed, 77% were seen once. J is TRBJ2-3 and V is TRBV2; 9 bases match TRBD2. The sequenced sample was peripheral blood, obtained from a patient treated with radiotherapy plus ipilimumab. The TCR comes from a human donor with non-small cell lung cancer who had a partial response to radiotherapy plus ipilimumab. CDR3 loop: CASSASGGTDTQYF. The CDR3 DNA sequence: TGTGCCAGCAGTGCTAGCGGGGGCACAGATACGCAGTATTTT.